A single sample gave rise to the 28 T cell receptor beta chains below, sequenced in a study of shared clonotypes between healthy human individuals. Repertoires were generated with immunoSEQ multiplex PCR, while TCRdb's copy carries only in-frame clones and drops some. The sample lists about 2.3 million clones, around 92% seen once, with approximately 0.39% in the top ten. The sequenced material came from naive CD4+ T cells from PBMCs. As for subset: CD45RA+ positively selected. These receptors originate from a man aged 18 to 35 in good health. Some clones in this sample may be carry-over from other donors' samples.

The chain combines TRBV28 with TRBJ1-1, with D tentatively TRBD1 (5 bases). The CDR3 extends over 15 amino acids. The germline CDR1 and CDR2 sequences are MDHEN and SYDVKM. Between the trimmed V and J ends, which lost 1 base and 4 bases, there was a span of 13 bases. In DNA, the CDR3 is TGTGCCAGCAGTTTATTGCCGGGGGACGGCACTGAAGCTTTCTTT. Translation gives CASSLLPGDGTEAFF.

V usage is TRBV5-4 and J usage is TRBJ2-7; a weak D match, TRBD2 (6 bases). The CDR3 is 16 amino acids. V was trimmed by 2 bases and J by 0 bases, leaving 15 bases between them. Germline CDR1 reads SGHNT; CDR2 reads YYREEE (reference sequence). CDR3 coding DNA: TGTGCCAGCAGCTTCGATCCGGGAGTGAGCTCCTACGAGCAGTACTTC. The encoded protein is CASSFDPGVSSYEQYF.

This chain joins TRBV7-9 and TRBJ2-1; D remains ambiguous. The CDR3 totals 17 residues. Per germline, CDR1 SEHNR and CDR2 FQNEAQ (reference sequence). Trimming removed 1 base from V and 7 bases from J, with 20 bases in between. This CDR3 is CASSLGVGPPLLNEQFF. DNA of the CDR3: TGTGCCAGCAGCTTAGGAGTGGGCCCACCCCTTTTAAATGAGCAGTTCTTC.

This sequence joins TRBV6-6 and TRBJ2-1; D is possibly TRBD2 (6 bases). V was clipped by 4 bases and J by 6 bases, with 13 bases between them. This CDR3 is built from 14 residues. The germline V gene encodes CDR1 MNHNY and CDR2 SVGAGI (reference sequence). CDR3 in amino acids: CASSSPSGLNEQFF. For the CDR3, the DNA is TGTGCCAGCAGTTCCCCCAGCGGGCTCAATGAGCAGTTCTTC.

The chain joins TRBV25-1 to TRBJ2-1; D gene uncertain. Germline CDR1 MGHDK, CDR2 SYGVNS. The CDR3 consists of 15 residues. V lost 1 base, J lost 8 bases, and 15 bases lay in between. The CDR3 here is CASSEFMTSVYEQFF. The DNA for the CDR3 is TGTGCCAGCAGTGAATTTATGACTTCGGTGTATGAGCAGTTCTTC.

The chain carries TRBV7-9 and TRBJ2-5; 12 bases line up with TRBD2. CDR1 SEHNR and CDR2 FQNEAQ come from the germline V gene (reference sequence). The CDR3 has 18 residues. V lost 5 bases and J lost 2; bases outside the gene matches: 12. In DNA, the CDR3 is TGTGCCAGCAGCCCCAGGACTAGCGGGATTAGGGTTCAAGAGACCCAGTACTTC. Translating it yields CASSPRTSGIRVQETQYF. The whole variable domain, filled in from reference TRBV7-9 and TRBJ2-5, reads DTGVSQNPRHKITKRGQNVTFRCDPISEHNRLYWYRQTLGQGPEFLTYFQNEAQLEKSRLLSDRFSAERPKGSFSTLEIQRTEQGDSAMYLCASSPRTSGIRVQETQYFGPGTRLLVL.

The chain is built from TRBV25-1 and TRBJ2-7, with a tentative D call TRBD1 (5 bases). The V gene lost 3 bases and the J gene lost 6 bases, with 9 bases spanning the gap. Germline values: CDR1 MGHDK, CDR2 SYGVNS. CDR3 length: 12 amino acids. In nucleotides, the CDR3 is TGTGCCAGCAGTGATCCAGGGTCCGAGCAGTACTTC. It is translated as CASSDPGSEQYF.

The chain links TRBV19 to TRBJ2-5; 13 bases map to TRBD2. The germline V gene encodes CDR1 LNHDA and CDR2 SQIVND (reference sequence). The CDR3 loop spans 18 amino acids. Trimming took 5 bases from V and 5 from J; bases not matched to a gene: 14. This chain's CDR3 is CASSPLWTSGSSWETQYF. CDR3 nucleotide sequence: TGTGCCAGTAGTCCCCTATGGACTAGCGGGAGTTCTTGGGAGACCCAGTACTTC.

V gene TRBV6-5 combines with J gene TRBJ1-5; no clear D. CDR1 and CDR2 from the germline V gene are MNHEY and SVGAGI. Trimming pared 2 bases from V and 0 bases from J, leaving 8 bases between. This CDR3 is built from 15 residues. The DNA for the CDR3 is TGTGCCAGCAGTTACCGGGCATTTAGCAATCAGCCCCAGCATTTT. It specifies CASSYRAFSNQPQHF.

A remark on this clone: Other nucleotide sequences from this sample produce the same CDR3. The chain uses TRBV5-1 and TRBJ2-5; D not resolved. The CDR3 runs 13 residues. V gave up 0 bases and J gave up 2 bases, with 5 bases separating them. Germline-derived CDR1 and CDR2 are SGHRS and YFSETQ. DNA for the CDR3: TGCGCCAGCAGCTTGGACACACAAGAGACCCAGTACTTC. Translated: CASSLDTQETQYF.

The CDR3 DNA follows: TGTGCCAGCAGTCTCCGGGAGGACGGAGGAGGCACTGAAGCTTTCTTT. It is translated as CASSLREDGGGTEAFF. This chain uses TRBV28 with TRBJ1-1; D not certain. The length of the CDR3 is 16 residues. Deletions cut 5 bases from V and 4 bases from J, with 20 bases between. Germline CDR1 reads MDHEN; CDR2 reads SYDVKM.

This chain joins TRBV7-2 and TRBJ1-4, with D unresolved. This CDR3 is 13 amino acids long. Trimming left V 4 bases short and J 10 bases short, with 13 bases between. Germline assignment: CDR1 SGHTA and CDR2 FQGNSA. The DNA for the CDR3 is TGTGCCAGCAGCTCACATAAGATTGGAAAACTGTTTTTT. Its protein is CASSSHKIGKLFF.

Only one count was recorded for this clone. The chain couples TRBV18 to TRBJ2-3; no firm D call. The CDR3 covers 14 residues. The germline gives CDR1 KGHSH, CDR2 LQKENI. V was shortened by 5 bases and J by 0 bases, with 9 bases between the two germline ends. CDR3 sequence (DNA): TGTGCCAGCTCATCTGCGGACAGCACAGATACGCAGTATTTT. Its protein product is CASSSADSTDTQYF.

The V and J genes are TRBV10-2 and TRBJ2-1, with D maybe TRBD2 (7 bases). V was clipped by 7 bases and J by 6 bases, with 13 bases between them. The CDR3 runs 13 residues. Germline-derived CDR1 and CDR2 are WSHSY and SAAADI. The chain's CDR3 is CASTPRGANEQFF. CDR3 nucleotides: TGCGCCAGCACTCCACGGGGGGCCAATGAGCAGTTCTTC.

The chain recombines TRBV2 with TRBJ2-1, with 8 positions matching TRBD1. Germline CDR1 SNHLY, CDR2 FYNNEI. The trim removed 7 bases at V and 6 bases at J, leaving 8 bases unmatched. This CDR3 region has 14 residues. CDR3 sequence (DNA): TGTGCCAGCAACGCGGACAGGGTCATCAATGAGCAGTTCTTC. Translation gives CASNADRVINEQFF.

This chain joins TRBV7-6 and TRBJ2-7, with 8 positions matching TRBD2. CDR1 is SGHVS, CDR2 FNYEAQ, per germline. The ends lost 1 base at V and 4 bases at J; junction bases unmatched: 9. There are 16 residues in the CDR3. The CDR3, as DNA: TGTGCCAGCAGCTTAGAGGGTTTTACTAGCGGATACGAGCAGTACTTC. Encoded protein: CASSLEGFTSGYEQYF.

The V gene is TRBV5-1, the J gene TRBJ2-6; no firm D call. This CDR3 spans 17 amino acids. Germline V gives CDR1 SGHRS, CDR2 YFSETQ. Trimming cost V 3 bases and J 0 bases, with 13 bases left between them. The CDR3 bases are TGCGCCAGCAGCTCCGGGCCGCGAACCTCTGGGGCCAACGTCCTGACTTTC. Residues: CASSSGPRTSGANVLTF.

This chain joins TRBV6-1 and TRBJ2-3, with TRBD2 identical over 10 bases. The CDR3 is 15 amino acids. The J segment lost 4 bases and the V segment lost 4 bases, leaving 5 bases of the junction unmatched. Germline values: CDR1 MNHNS, CDR2 SASEGT. CDR3 sequence reads: CASSGTSGGADTQYF. CDR3 sequence (DNA): TGTGCCAGCAGTGGGACTAGCGGAGGGGCAGATACGCAGTATTTT.

A word on this clone: At one of its ends the junction is not consistent with the germline gene, which may arise from a read error. This chain uses TRBV28 with TRBJ1-2; TRBD1 is a possible D gene (6 bases). CDR1 is MDHEN, CDR2 SYDVKM, per germline. The CDR3 covers 17 residues. The CDR3 sequence: CASSTNQWQGILHGHTF. The DNA of the CDR3 is TGTGCCAGCAGTACAAACCAGTGGCAGGGGATTTTGCATGGCCACACCTTC.

The V call is TRBV5-1, the J call TRBJ2-3, with 8 positions matching TRBD2. Germline-derived CDR1 and CDR2 are SGHRS and YFSETQ. The ends lost 3 bases at V and 4 bases at J; junction bases unmatched: 13. There are 17 residues in the CDR3. CDR3 region: CASSWTGSGSSPDTQYF. The CDR3 nucleotides are TGCGCCAGCAGCTGGACGGGGAGCGGGAGTTCCCCAGATACGCAGTATTTT.

This rearrangement joins TRBV6-6 to TRBJ1-5; D is possibly TRBD1 (5 bases). V was trimmed by 4 bases and J by 10 bases, leaving 14 bases between them. CDR3 length equals 13 residues. Germline V gives CDR1 MNHNY, CDR2 SVGAGI (reference sequence). The CDR3, as DNA: TGTGCCAGCAGTTTGGGGCCGGGTTATCCCCAGCATTTT. Amino acids: CASSLGPGYPQHF.

V usage is TRBV10-3 and J usage is TRBJ2-7; 11 bases line up with TRBD2. The CDR3 is made up of 14 amino acids. Germline-derived CDR1 and CDR2 are ENHRY and SYGVKD. The V segment lost 4 bases and the J segment 3 bases; nucleotides outside the gene matches: 2. The DNA for the CDR3 is TGTGCCATCAGTGGCGGGACTAGCGGCTACGAGCAGTACTTC. This gives the protein CAISGGTSGYEQYF.

This CDR3 reads CASSPQLAGEGDEQFF. The CDR3 nucleotides read TGTGCCAGCTCACCACAACTAGCGGGAGAGGGCGATGAGCAGTTCTTC. The chain uses TRBV18 and TRBJ2-1, with TRBD2 matching over 11 bases. Per the germline V gene, CDR1 is KGHSH and CDR2 is LQKENI. The J segment lost 8 bases and the V segment lost 1 base, leaving 7 bases of the junction unmatched. CDR3 length: 16 amino acids.

The rearrangement joins TRBV11-3 to TRBJ2-2; unclear D gene. V was clipped by 5 bases and J by 6 bases, with 7 bases between them. CDR3 length: 12 amino acids. From germline, CDR1 is SGHNT and CDR2 YENEEA. The CDR3 DNA reads TGTGCCAGCAGCCCGACCCCCGGGGAGCTGTTTTTT. This encodes CASSPTPGELFF. Using reference TRBV11-3 and TRBJ2-2 for the parts outside the CDR3, the full variable domain is EAGVVQSPRYKIIEKKQPVAFWCNPISGHNTLYWYLQNLGQGPELLIRYENEEAVDDSQLPKDRFSAERLKGVDSTLKIQPAELGDSAVYLCASSPTPGELFFGEGSRLTVL.

This chain links TRBV29-1 with TRBJ2-3; 8 positions agree with TRBD2. The CDR3 loop spans 14 amino acids. V was pared by 5 bases and J by 3 bases, with 7 bases of the junction left unmatched. Per the germline V gene, CDR1 is SQVTM and CDR2 is ANQGSEA. The CDR3 protein is CSVRPSGRTDTQYF. CDR3 sequence (DNA): TGCAGCGTTCGTCCCAGCGGGAGAACAGATACGCAGTATTTT.

The CDR3 loop reads CASSQETLITGELFF. CDR3 nucleotide sequence: TGTGCCAGCAGCCAAGAGACTTTGATCACCGGGGAGCTGTTTTTT. This sequence joins TRBV4-2 and TRBJ2-2; D unclear. V was clipped by 0 bases and J by 4 bases, with 9 bases between them. The CDR3 contains 15 residues. The germline gives CDR1 LGHNA, CDR2 YNFKEQ.

The V call is TRBV6-1, the J call TRBJ1-2; 7 bases align to TRBD1. V lost 0 bases and J lost 4; bases outside the gene matches: 5. The length of the CDR3 is 15 residues. Germline V gives CDR1 MNHNS, CDR2 SASEGT. CDR3 residues: CASSEAVGGGYGYTF. CDR3 sequence (DNA): TGTGCCAGCAGTGAAGCGGTAGGGGGCGGCTATGGCTACACCTTC.

The rearrangement joins TRBV2 to TRBJ1-1; D is ambiguous. Germline-derived CDR1 and CDR2 are SNHLY and FYNNEI. This CDR3 comprises 13 residues. V was pared by 11 bases and J by 0 bases, with 13 bases between. The CDR3 DNA is TGTGCCCACACTAATACAGTGAACACTGAAGCTTTCTTT. Translated: CAHTNTVNTEAFF.